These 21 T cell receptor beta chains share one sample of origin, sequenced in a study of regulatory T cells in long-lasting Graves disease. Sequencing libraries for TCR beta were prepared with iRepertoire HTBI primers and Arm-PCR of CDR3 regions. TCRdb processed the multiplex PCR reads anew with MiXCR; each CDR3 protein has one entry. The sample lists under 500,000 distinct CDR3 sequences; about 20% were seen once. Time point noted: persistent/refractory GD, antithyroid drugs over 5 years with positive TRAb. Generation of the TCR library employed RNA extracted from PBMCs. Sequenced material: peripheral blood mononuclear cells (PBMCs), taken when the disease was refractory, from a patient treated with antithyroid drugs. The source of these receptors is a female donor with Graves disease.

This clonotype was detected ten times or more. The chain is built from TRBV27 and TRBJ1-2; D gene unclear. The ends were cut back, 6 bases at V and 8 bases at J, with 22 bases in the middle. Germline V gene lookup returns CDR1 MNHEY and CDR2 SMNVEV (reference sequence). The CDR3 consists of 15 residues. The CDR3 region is CASSPISSTGTGYTF. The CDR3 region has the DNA TGTGCCAGCAGCCCGATCTCTTCAACGGGCACGGGCTACACCTTC.

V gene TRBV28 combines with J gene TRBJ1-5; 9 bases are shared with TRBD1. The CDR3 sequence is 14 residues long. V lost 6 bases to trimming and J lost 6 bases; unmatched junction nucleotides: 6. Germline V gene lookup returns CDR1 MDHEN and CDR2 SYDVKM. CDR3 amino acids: CASRQTGGGQPQHF. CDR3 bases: TGTGCCAGCAGACAAACAGGGGGCGGTCAGCCCCAGCATTTT.

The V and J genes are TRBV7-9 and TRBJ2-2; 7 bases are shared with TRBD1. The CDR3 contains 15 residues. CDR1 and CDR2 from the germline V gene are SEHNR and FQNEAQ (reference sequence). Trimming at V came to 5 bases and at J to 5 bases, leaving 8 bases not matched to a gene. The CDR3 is CASSRTGDPTGELFF. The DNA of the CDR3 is TGTGCCAGCAGCCGAACAGGGGATCCTACCGGGGAGCTGTTTTTT. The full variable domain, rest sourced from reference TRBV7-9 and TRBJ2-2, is DTGVSQNPRHKITKRGQNVTFRCDPISEHNRLYWYRQTLGQGPEFLTYFQNEAQLEKSRLLSDRFSAERPKGSFSTLEIQRTEQGDSAMYLCASSRTGDPTGELFFGEGSRLTVL.

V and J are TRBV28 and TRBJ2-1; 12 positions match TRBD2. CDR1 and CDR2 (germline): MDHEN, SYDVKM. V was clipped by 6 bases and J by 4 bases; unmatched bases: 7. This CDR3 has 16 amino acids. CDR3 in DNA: TGTGCCAGCAGCCATAGAACTAGCGGGAGGTACAATGAGCAGTTCTTC. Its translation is CASSHRTSGRYNEQFF.

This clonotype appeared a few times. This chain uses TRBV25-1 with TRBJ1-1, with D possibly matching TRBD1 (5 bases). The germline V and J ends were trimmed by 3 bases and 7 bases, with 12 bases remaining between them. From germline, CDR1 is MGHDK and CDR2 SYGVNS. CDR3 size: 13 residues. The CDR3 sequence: CASSDWGENEAFF. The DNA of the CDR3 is TGTGCCAGCAGTGATTGGGGGGAAAATGAAGCTTTCTTT.

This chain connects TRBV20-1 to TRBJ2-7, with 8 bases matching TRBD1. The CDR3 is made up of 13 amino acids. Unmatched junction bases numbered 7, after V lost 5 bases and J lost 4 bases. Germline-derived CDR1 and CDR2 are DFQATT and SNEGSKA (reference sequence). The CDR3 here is CSAQTGDGYEQYF. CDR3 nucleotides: TGCAGTGCTCAGACAGGGGATGGGTACGAGCAGTACTTC.

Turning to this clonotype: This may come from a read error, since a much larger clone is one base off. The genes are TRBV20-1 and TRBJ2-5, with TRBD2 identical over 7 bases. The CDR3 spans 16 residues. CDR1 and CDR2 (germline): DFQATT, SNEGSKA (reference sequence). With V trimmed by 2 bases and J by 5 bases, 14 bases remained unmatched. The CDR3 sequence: CSARLGPAGYWETQYF. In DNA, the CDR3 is TGCAGTGCTAGACTGGGACCAGCGGGGTACTGGGAGACCCAGTACTTC.

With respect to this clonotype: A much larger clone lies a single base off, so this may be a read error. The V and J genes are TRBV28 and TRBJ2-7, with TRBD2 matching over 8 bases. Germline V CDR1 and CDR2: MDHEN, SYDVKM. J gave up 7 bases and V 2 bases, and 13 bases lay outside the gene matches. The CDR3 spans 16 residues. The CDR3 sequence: CASSLGTGGRRGEQYF. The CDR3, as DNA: TGTGCCAGCAGTTTAGGTACTGGCGGGAGGCGGGGGGAGCAGTACTTC. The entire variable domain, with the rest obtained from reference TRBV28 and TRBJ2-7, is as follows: DVKVTQSSRYLVKRTGEKVFLECVQDMDHENMFWYRQDPGLGLRLIYFSYDVKMKEKGDIPEGYSVSREKKERFSLILESASTNQTSMYLCASSLGTGGRRGEQYFGPGTRLTVT.

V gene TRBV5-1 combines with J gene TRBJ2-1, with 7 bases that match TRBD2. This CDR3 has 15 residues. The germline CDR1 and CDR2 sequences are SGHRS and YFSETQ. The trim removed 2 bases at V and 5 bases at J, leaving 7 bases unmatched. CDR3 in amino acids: CASSFAGGGNNEQFF. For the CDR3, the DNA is TGCGCCAGCAGCTTCGCTGGCGGGGGAAACAATGAGCAGTTCTTC.

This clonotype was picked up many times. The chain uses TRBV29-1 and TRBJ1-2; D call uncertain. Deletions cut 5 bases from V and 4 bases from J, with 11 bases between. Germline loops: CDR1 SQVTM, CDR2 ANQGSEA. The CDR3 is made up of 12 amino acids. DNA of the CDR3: TGCAGCGTTTGGCAGGCTGGCTATGGCTACACCTTC. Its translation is CSVWQAGYGYTF.

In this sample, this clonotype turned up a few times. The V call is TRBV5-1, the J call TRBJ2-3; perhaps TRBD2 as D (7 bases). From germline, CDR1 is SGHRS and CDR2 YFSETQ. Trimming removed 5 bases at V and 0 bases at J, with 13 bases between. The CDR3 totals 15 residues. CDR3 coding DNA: TGCGCCAGCAGGTGGGGAGGGACAAGCACAGATACGCAGTATTTT. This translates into CASRWGGTSTDTQYF.

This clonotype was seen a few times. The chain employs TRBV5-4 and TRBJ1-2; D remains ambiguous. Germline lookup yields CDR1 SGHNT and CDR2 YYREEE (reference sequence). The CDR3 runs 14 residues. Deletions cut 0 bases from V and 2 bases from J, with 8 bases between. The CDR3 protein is CASSLGTVNYGYTF. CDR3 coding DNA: TGTGCCAGCAGCTTGGGCACAGTAAACTATGGCTACACCTTC.

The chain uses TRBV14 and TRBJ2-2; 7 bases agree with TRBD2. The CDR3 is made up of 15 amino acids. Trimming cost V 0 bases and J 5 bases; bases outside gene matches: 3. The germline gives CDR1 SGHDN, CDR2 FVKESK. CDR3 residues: CASSQERTRTGELFF. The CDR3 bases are TGTGCCAGCAGCCAAGAAAGGACTAGGACCGGGGAGCTGTTTTTT.

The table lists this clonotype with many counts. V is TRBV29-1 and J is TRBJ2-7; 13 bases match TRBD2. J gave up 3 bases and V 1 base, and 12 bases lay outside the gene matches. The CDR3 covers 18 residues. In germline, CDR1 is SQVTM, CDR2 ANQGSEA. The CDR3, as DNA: TGCAGCGTTGAAGCCCTGTCAACGGGACTAGCGGGATACTACGAGCAGTACTTC. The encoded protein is CSVEALSTGLAGYYEQYF.

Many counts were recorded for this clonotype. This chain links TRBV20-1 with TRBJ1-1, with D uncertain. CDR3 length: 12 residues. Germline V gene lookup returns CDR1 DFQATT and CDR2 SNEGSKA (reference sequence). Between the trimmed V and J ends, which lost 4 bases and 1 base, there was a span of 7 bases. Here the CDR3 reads CSANPTNTEAFF. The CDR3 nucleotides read TGCAGTGCTAATCCCACGAACACTGAAGCTTTCTTT.

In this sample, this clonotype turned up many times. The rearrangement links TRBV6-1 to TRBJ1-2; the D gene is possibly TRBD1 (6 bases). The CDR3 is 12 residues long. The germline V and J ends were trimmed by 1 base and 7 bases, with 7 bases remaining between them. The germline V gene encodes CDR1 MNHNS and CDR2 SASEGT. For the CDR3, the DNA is TGTGCCAGCAGTGAAGGGGGGCCTGGCTACACCTTC. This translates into CASSEGGPGYTF.

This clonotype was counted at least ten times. CDR3 in amino acids: CASSLRLTSRYEQYF. The CDR3 DNA sequence: TGTGCCAGCAGCTTAAGACTGACTAGCAGATACGAGCAGTACTTC. V usage is TRBV13 and J usage is TRBJ2-7; 7 bases agree with TRBD2. Unmatched junction bases numbered 8, after V lost 2 bases and J lost 4 bases. This CDR3 has 15 amino acids. Germline CDR1 reads PRHDT; CDR2 reads FYEKMQ (reference sequence).

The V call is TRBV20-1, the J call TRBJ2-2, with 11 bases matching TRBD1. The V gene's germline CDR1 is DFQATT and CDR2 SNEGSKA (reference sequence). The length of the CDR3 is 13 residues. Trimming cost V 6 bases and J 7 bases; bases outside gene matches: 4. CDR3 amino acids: CSARTGGNGELFF. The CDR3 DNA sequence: TGCAGTGCAAGGACAGGGGGCAACGGGGAGCTGTTTTTT.

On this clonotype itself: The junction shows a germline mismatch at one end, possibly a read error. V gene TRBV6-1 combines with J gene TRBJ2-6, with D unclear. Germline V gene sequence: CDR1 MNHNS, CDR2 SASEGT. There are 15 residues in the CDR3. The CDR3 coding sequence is TGTGCTAGCAGACCACAGAGATCCGGGGCCAACGTCCTGACTTTC. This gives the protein CASRPQRSGANVLTF.

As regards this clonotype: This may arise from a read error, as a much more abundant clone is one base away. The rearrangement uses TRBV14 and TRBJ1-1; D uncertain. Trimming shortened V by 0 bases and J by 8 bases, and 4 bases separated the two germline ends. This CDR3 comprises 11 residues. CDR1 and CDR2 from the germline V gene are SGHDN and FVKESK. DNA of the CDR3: TGTGCCAGCAGCCAAGACAGAGAAGCTTTCTTT. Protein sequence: CASSQDREAFF.

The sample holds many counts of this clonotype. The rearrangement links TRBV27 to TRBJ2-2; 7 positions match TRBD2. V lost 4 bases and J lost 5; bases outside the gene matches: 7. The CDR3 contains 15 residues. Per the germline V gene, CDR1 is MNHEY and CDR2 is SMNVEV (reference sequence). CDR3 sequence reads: CASSWTSTATGELFF. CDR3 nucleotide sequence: TGTGCCAGCAGTTGGACTAGTACCGCAACCGGGGAGCTGTTTTTT.